This is a list of T cell receptor beta chains from one sample in a study of T-cell memory formation after mild COVID-19. TCRdb recomputed calls from the 5' RACE reads with MiXCR, one row per CDR3 protein. The sample lists around 510,000 distinct CDR3 sequences, 20% to 25% occurring once. The sequenced material came from PBMCs or a T cell subset sorted from them (not recorded which). The receptors derive from an adult woman who had mild COVID-19 (a few samples of this study predate the infection). Cell type and time point are not known. CDR3s include the opening cysteine and the closing phenylalanine or tryptophan. D genes are given only for firm matches. Expanded clones get a size class; other rows say once, few or many, or leave the size out.

V gene: TRBV7-2
J gene: TRBJ2-3
clone size: .
D gene: TRBD2
CDR3 protein: CASSSSGSPTDTQYF
CDR3 DNA: TGTGCCAGCAGCTCTAGCGGGAGCCCCACAGATACGCAGTATTTT

V gene: TRBV7-8
J gene: TRBJ2-1
clone size: few
D gene: .
CDR3 protein: CASSIANSGLSSYNEQFF
CDR3 DNA: TGTGCCAGCAGCATAGCCAACTCGGGACTCAGCTCCTACAATGAGCAGTTCTTC

V gene: TRBV13
J gene: TRBJ2-1
clone size: few
D gene: TRBD2
CDR3 protein: CASSLGLGTSLEVEQFF
CDR3 DNA: TGTGCCAGCAGCTTAGGCCTTGGGACTAGCCTTGAGGTCGAGCAGTTCTTC

V gene: TRBV7-8
J gene: TRBJ2-2
clone size: few
D gene: .
CDR3 protein: CASSFTRAPRIGELFF
CDR3 DNA: TGTGCCAGCAGCTTTACCCGGGCCCCACGCATCGGGGAGCTGTTTTTT

V gene: TRBV24-1
J gene: TRBJ2-3
clone size: .
D gene: TRBD2
CDR3 protein: CATSAPSGRQDTQYF
CDR3 DNA: TGTGCCACCAGTGCCCCAAGCGGGAGACAAGATACGCAGTATTTT

V gene: TRBV11-2
J gene: TRBJ2-7
clone size: .
D gene: TRBD1
CDR3 protein: CASSLVSTGGGEQYF
CDR3 DNA: TGTGCCAGCAGCTTAGTGTCGACAGGGGGCGGCGAGCAGTACTTC

V gene: TRBV20-1
J gene: TRBJ1-2
clone size: .
D gene: .
CDR3 protein: CSASDNGYTF
CDR3 DNA: TGCAGTGCTAGCGACAATGGCTACACCTTC

V gene: TRBV5-1
J gene: TRBJ1-2
clone size: many
D gene: TRBD1
CDR3 protein: CASSRDSGYYGYTF
CDR3 DNA: TGCGCCAGCAGCCGGGACAGCGGATACTATGGCTACACCTTC

V gene: TRBV20-1
J gene: TRBJ1-5
clone size: many
D gene: TRBD1
CDR3 protein: CSASQPGQRLSEPQHF
CDR3 DNA: TGCAGTGCTTCCCAGCCGGGACAGCGGCTTTCGGAGCCCCAGCATTTT

V gene: TRBV7-6
J gene: TRBJ1-3
clone size: .
D gene: TRBD1
CDR3 protein: CASSTRDSRYSGNTIYF
CDR3 DNA: TGTGCCAGCAGCACCAGGGACAGTAGATACTCTGGAAACACCATATATTTT

V gene: TRBV6-6
J gene: TRBJ1-1
clone size: .
D gene: .
CDR3 protein: CASSSGRAEAFF
CDR3 DNA: TGTGCCAGCAGTAGTGGGCGAGCTGAAGCTTTCTTT

V gene: TRBV14
J gene: TRBJ2-1
clone size: few
D gene: TRBD2
CDR3 protein: CASTSTNGGALEQFF
CDR3 DNA: TGTGCCAGCACCTCAACTAACGGGGGGGCACTTGAGCAGTTCTTC

V gene: TRBV5-1
J gene: TRBJ2-2
clone size: .
D gene: TRBD2
CDR3 protein: CASSLSWEGGNGELFF
CDR3 DNA: TGCGCCAGCAGCTTGAGTTGGGAGGGCGGAAACGGGGAGCTGTTTTTT

V gene: TRBV5-4
J gene: TRBJ1-2
clone size: .
D gene: .
CDR3 protein: CASSPQTGSRYGYTF
CDR3 DNA: TGTGCCAGCAGCCCACAGACAGGTTCCCGCTATGGCTACACCTTC

V gene: TRBV7-2
J gene: TRBJ2-5
clone size: .
D gene: TRBD2
CDR3 protein: CASGAGTSGSGQETQYF
CDR3 DNA: TGTGCCAGCGGAGCCGGGACTAGCGGGAGCGGGCAAGAGACCCAGTACTTC

V gene: TRBV20-1
J gene: TRBJ2-4
clone size: .
D gene: .
CDR3 protein: CSARPGLAKNIQYF
CDR3 DNA: TGCAGTGCTAGACCAGGCCTAGCCAAAAACATTCAGTACTTC

V gene: TRBV23-1
J gene: TRBJ2-6
clone size: .
D gene: .
CDR3 protein: CASSQPSGANVLTF
CDR3 DNA: TGCGCCAGCAGTCAGCCGTCTGGGGCCAACGTCCTGACTTTC

V gene: TRBV20-1
J gene: TRBJ1-4
clone size: .
D gene: .
CDR3 protein: CSARGIGTATTNEKLFF
CDR3 DNA: TGCAGTGCTAGAGGAATCGGGACTGCGACAACTAATGAAAAACTGTTTTTT

V gene: TRBV7-2
J gene: TRBJ2-1
clone size: .
D gene: .
CDR3 protein: CASSIQTGVSGREQFF
CDR3 DNA: TGTGCCAGCAGCATTCAGACAGGGGTTAGCGGGAGAGAGCAGTTCTTC

V gene: TRBV6-5
J gene: TRBJ2-7
clone size: .
D gene: TRBD1
CDR3 protein: CASTRTGTYEQYF
CDR3 DNA: TGTGCCAGCACCCGGACAGGGACCTACGAGCAGTACTTC

V gene: TRBV29-1
J gene: TRBJ1-2
clone size: .
D gene: TRBD1
CDR3 protein: CSVLRTGMDGYTF
CDR3 DNA: TGCAGCGTTCTTAGGACAGGGATGGATGGCTACACCTTC

V gene: TRBV6-2/TRBV6-3
J gene: TRBJ1-4
clone size: few
D gene: .
CDR3 protein: CASSYSRRPNEKLFF
CDR3 DNA: TGTGCCAGCAGTTACTCCCGGAGACCCAATGAAAAACTGTTTTTT

V gene: TRBV7-2
J gene: TRBJ2-3
clone size: .
D gene: TRBD2
CDR3 protein: CASSSGLAGVDTQYF
CDR3 DNA: TGTGCCAGCAGCTCCGGACTAGCGGGGGTTGATACGCAGTATTTT

V gene: TRBV5-6
J gene: TRBJ2-7
clone size: .
D gene: .
CDR3 protein: CASSNRDGPYEQYF
CDR3 DNA: TGTGCCAGCAGCAACCGGGACGGACCCTACGAGCAGTACTTC

V gene: TRBV9
J gene: TRBJ2-3
clone size: .
D gene: TRBD1
CDR3 protein: CASSVLAGQDLTDTQYF
CDR3 DNA: TGTGCCAGCAGCGTATTGGCCGGACAGGACCTCACAGATACGCAGTATTTT

V gene: TRBV5-1
J gene: TRBJ2-2
clone size: .
D gene: .
CDR3 protein: CASSGQGSNTGELFF
CDR3 DNA: TGCGCCAGCAGCGGGCAGGGATCGAACACCGGGGAGCTGTTTTTT

V gene: TRBV10-3
J gene: TRBJ2-7
clone size: few
D gene: TRBD1
CDR3 protein: CATNRDRDEQYF
CDR3 DNA: TGTGCCACCAATCGGGACAGGGACGAGCAGTACTTC

V gene: TRBV6-4
J gene: TRBJ2-3
clone size: few
D gene: TRBD2
CDR3 protein: CASSQLPGGPDTQYF
CDR3 DNA: TGTGCCAGCAGCCAGCTCCCGGGGGGGCCAGATACGCAGTATTTT

V gene: TRBV24-1
J gene: TRBJ1-1
clone size: many
D gene: .
CDR3 protein: CANSPKFWRQMYMNTEAFF
CDR3 DNA: TGTGCCAACAGCCCCAAATTCTGGCGCCAAATGTATATGAACACTGAAGCTTTCTTT

V gene: TRBV24-1
J gene: TRBJ2-1
clone size: .
D gene: .
CDR3 protein: CATSDQHRAEQFF
CDR3 DNA: TGTGCCACCAGTGATCAACACCGGGCCGAGCAGTTCTTC

V gene: TRBV5-6
J gene: TRBJ1-1
clone size: .
D gene: .
CDR3 protein: CASSSAGTGNTEAFF
CDR3 DNA: TGTGCCAGCAGTTCTGCCGGGACGGGGAACACTGAAGCTTTCTTT

V gene: TRBV4-2
J gene: TRBJ2-5
clone size: few
D gene: TRBD1
CDR3 protein: CASSKTGGGQETQYF
CDR3 DNA: TGTGCCAGCAGCAAGACAGGGGGGGGTCAAGAGACCCAGTACTTC

V gene: TRBV11-1
J gene: TRBJ2-5
clone size: few
D gene: TRBD1
CDR3 protein: CASSRTGEQETQYF
CDR3 DNA: TGTGCCAGCAGCCGGACAGGGGAGCAAGAGACCCAGTACTTC

V gene: TRBV5-1
J gene: TRBJ1-1
clone size: .
D gene: .
CDR3 protein: CASSLLVPGIKGTEAFF
CDR3 DNA: TGCGCCAGCAGCTTGCTGGTTCCGGGGATCAAGGGGACTGAAGCTTTCTTT

V gene: TRBV10-3
J gene: TRBJ1-5
clone size: few
D gene: .
CDR3 protein: CAISGTGTNQPQHF
CDR3 DNA: TGTGCCATCAGTGGTACAGGGACGAATCAGCCCCAGCATTTT

V gene: TRBV9
J gene: TRBJ1-6
clone size: .
D gene: TRBD1
CDR3 protein: CASSVATGSSYNSPLHF
CDR3 DNA: TGTGCCAGCAGCGTAGCGACAGGGAGCTCCTATAATTCACCCCTCCACTTT

V gene: TRBV29-1
J gene: TRBJ2-1
clone size: few
D gene: TRBD2
CDR3 protein: CSVGVTSGNNEQFF
CDR3 DNA: TGCAGCGTTGGTGTGACTAGCGGGAACAATGAGCAGTTCTTC

V gene: TRBV6-5
J gene: TRBJ2-7
clone size: .
D gene: .
CDR3 protein: CASRHDSEQYF
CDR3 DNA: TGTGCCAGCAGACACGACAGCGAGCAGTACTTC

V gene: TRBV10-3
J gene: TRBJ2-7
clone size: few
D gene: .
CDR3 protein: CAISVSDTTYEQYF
CDR3 DNA: TGTGCCATCAGTGTAAGCGACACCACCTACGAGCAGTACTTC

V gene: TRBV7-6
J gene: TRBJ2-3
clone size: many
D gene: .
CDR3 protein: CASSLAWASTDTQYF
CDR3 DNA: TGTGCCAGCAGCTTAGCCTGGGCTAGCACAGATACGCAGTATTTT

V gene: TRBV12-3/TRBV12-4
J gene: TRBJ2-3
clone size: few
D gene: .
CDR3 protein: CASRGGQWAQYF
CDR3 DNA: TGTGCCAGCAGGGGCGGACAGTGGGCGCAGTATTTT

V gene: TRBV11-3
J gene: TRBJ2-1
clone size: .
D gene: TRBD2
CDR3 protein: CASSPRAGGHNEQFF
CDR3 DNA: TGTGCCAGCAGCCCCCGAGCGGGGGGCCACAATGAGCAGTTCTTC

V gene: TRBV7-2
J gene: TRBJ2-1
clone size: .
D gene: .
CDR3 protein: CASRLNRDYNEQFF
CDR3 DNA: TGTGCCAGCAGACTTAACCGGGACTACAATGAGCAGTTCTTC

V gene: TRBV9
J gene: TRBJ2-7
clone size: .
D gene: .
CDR3 protein: CASSPLTGLGGEQYF
CDR3 DNA: TGTGCCAGCAGCCCCCTTACGGGATTGGGTGGCGAGCAGTACTTC

V gene: TRBV5-8
J gene: TRBJ1-1
clone size: .
D gene: .
CDR3 protein: CASSFNGGRGTEAFF
CDR3 DNA: TGTGCCAGCAGCTTCAACGGGGGTAGGGGGACTGAAGCTTTCTTT

V gene: TRBV3-1
J gene: TRBJ2-1
clone size: .
D gene: .
CDR3 protein: CASSQALGEQFF
CDR3 DNA: TGTGCCAGCAGCCAAGCCCTTGGTGAGCAGTTCTTC

V gene: TRBV27
J gene: TRBJ1-2
clone size: few
D gene: .
CDR3 protein: CASSSPGEVYGYTF
CDR3 DNA: TGTGCCAGCAGTTCACCAGGGGAGGTCTATGGCTACACCTTC

V gene: TRBV4-1
J gene: TRBJ2-6
clone size: .
D gene: .
CDR3 protein: CASSRRPGGSGANVLTF
CDR3 DNA: TGCGCCAGCAGCCGAAGGCCCGGAGGGTCTGGGGCCAACGTCCTGACTTTC

V gene: TRBV6-5
J gene: TRBJ2-7
clone size: few
D gene: .
CDR3 protein: CASSEALGGPYEQYF
CDR3 DNA: TGTGCCAGCAGTGAGGCCCTGGGTGGCCCCTACGAGCAGTACTTC

V gene: TRBV15
J gene: TRBJ1-1
clone size: few
D gene: TRBD1
CDR3 protein: CATSIGTGGTEAFF
CDR3 DNA: TGTGCCACCAGCATCGGGACAGGGGGCACTGAAGCTTTCTTT

V gene: TRBV28
J gene: TRBJ1-1
clone size: .
D gene: .
CDR3 protein: CASSFLVGGTEAFF
CDR3 DNA: TGTGCCAGCAGTTTTTTGGTAGGGGGCACTGAAGCTTTCTTT

V gene: TRBV6-2/TRBV6-3
J gene: TRBJ2-1
clone size: .
D gene: .
CDR3 protein: CASTPRGIGYNEQFF
CDR3 DNA: TGTGCCAGCACTCCCCGAGGAATTGGCTACAATGAGCAGTTCTTC